This T cell receptor (beta chain) was captured by sequencing in a study of blood T cells in healthy people across ages. Combining a sample-barcoded 5' primer with a J-beta primer mix, a second PCR ran for about 7 to 12 cycles. TCRdb re-called the 5' RACE reads through MiXCR, storing one row per CDR3 protein. The table shows fewer than 1,000,000 distinct CDR3 sequences, with around two fifths occurring only once. V lost 2 bases to trimming and J lost 10 bases, with 8 bases between them. The germline gives CDR1 MNHNY, CDR2 SVGAGI (reference sequence). CDR3 size: 11 residues. The TCR comes from a man aged 55 to 70 in good health. The sequencing input was blood. This rearrangement joins TRBV6-6 to TRBJ1-1; D ambiguous. CDR3 nucleotides: TGTGCCAGCAGTTACGGTGTGGGAGCTTTCTTT. It encodes CASSYGVGAFF.